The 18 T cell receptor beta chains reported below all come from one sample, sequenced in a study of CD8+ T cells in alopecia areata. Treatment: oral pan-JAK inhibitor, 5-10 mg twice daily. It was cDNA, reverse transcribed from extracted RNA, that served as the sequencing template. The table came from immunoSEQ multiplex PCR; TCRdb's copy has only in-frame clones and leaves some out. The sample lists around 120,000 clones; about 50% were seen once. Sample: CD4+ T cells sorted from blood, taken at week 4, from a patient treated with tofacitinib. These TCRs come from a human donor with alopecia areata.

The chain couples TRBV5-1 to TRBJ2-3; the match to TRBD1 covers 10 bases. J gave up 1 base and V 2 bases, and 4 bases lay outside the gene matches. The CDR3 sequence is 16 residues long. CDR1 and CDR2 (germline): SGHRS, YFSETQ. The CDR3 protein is CASSFGQGGGTDTQYF. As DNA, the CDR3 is TGCGCCAGCAGCTTCGGACAGGGGGGCGGCACAGATACGCAGTATTTT.

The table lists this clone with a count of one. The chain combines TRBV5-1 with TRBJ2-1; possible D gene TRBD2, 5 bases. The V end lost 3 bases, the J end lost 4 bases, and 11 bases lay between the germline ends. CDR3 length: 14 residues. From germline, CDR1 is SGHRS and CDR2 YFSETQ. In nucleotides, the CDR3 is TGCGCCAGCAGCTCTGACTACCGTTACAATGAGCAGTTCTTC. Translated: CASSSDYRYNEQFF.

In nucleotides, the CDR3 is TGTGCCAGCAGCCCGAAGTTGGGTGGGCTGTTTTTT. This translates into CASSPKLGGLFF. The chain links TRBV7-3 to TRBJ2-2, with no clear D. V lost 5 bases and J lost 13, with 14 bases in between. CDR1 SGHTA and CDR2 FQGTGA come from the germline V gene. CDR3 length equals 12 residues.

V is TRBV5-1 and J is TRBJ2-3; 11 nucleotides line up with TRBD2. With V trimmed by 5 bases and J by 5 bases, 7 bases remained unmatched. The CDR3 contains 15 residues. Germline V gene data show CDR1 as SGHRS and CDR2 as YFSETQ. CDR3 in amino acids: CASSTSGRGGDTQYF. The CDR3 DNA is TGCGCCAGCAGTACTAGCGGGAGAGGTGGAGATACGCAGTATTTT.

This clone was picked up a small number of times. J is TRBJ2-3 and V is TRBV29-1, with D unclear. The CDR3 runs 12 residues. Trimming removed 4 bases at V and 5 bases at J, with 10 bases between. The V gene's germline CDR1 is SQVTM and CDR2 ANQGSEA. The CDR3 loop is CSVGPPGDTQYF. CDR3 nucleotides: TGCAGCGTTGGGCCCCCCGGAGATACGCAGTATTTT.

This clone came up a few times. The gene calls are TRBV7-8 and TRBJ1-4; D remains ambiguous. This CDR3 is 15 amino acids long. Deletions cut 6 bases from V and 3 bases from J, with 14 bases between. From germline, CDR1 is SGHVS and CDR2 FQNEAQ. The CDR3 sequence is CASRGSGTANEKLFF. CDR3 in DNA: TGTGCCAGCAGGGGATCGGGTACAGCTAATGAAAAACTGTTTTTT.

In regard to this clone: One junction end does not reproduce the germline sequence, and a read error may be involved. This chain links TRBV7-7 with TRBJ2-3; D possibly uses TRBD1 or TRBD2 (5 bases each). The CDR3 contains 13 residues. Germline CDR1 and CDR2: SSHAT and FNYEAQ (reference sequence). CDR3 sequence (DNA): TGTGCTAGCAGCTTCGGGGCCACAGATACGCAGTATTTT. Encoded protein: CASSFGATDTQYF.

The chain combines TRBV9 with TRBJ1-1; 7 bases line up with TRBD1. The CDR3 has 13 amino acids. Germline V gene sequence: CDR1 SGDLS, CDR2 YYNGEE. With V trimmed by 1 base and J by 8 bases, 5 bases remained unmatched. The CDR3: CASSVQGEGEAFF. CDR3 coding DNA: TGTGCCAGCAGCGTACAGGGGGAAGGAGAAGCTTTCTTT.

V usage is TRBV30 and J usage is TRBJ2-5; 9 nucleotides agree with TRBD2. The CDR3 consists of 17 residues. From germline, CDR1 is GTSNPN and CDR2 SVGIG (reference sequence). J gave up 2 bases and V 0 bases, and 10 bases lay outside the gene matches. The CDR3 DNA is TGTGCCTGGAGTGTTGGGGCAGCGGGGGGTCCACAAGAGACCCAGTACTTC. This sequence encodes CAWSVGAAGGPQETQYF. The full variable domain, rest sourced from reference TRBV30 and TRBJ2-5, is SQTIHQWPATLVQPVGSPLSLECTVEGTSNPNLYWYRQAAGRGLQLLFYSVGIGQISSEVPQNLSASRPQDRQFILSSKKLLLSDSGFYLCAWSVGAAGGPQETQYFGPGTRLLVL.

As DNA, the CDR3 is TGTGCCAGCAGTGACCGATTACGCAATGTGGACATTCAGTACTTC. This sequence encodes CASSDRLRNVDIQYF. The chain employs TRBV2 and TRBJ2-4; no clear D gene. The CDR3 loop spans 15 amino acids. Germline CDR1 SNHLY, CDR2 FYNNEI. V lost 3 bases to trimming and J lost 8 bases, with 17 bases between them.

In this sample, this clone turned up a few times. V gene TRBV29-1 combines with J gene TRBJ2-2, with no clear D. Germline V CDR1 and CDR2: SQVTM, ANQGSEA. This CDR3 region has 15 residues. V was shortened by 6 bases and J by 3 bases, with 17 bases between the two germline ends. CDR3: CSVPQADVYTGELFF. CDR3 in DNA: TGCAGCGTCCCTCAGGCGGACGTCTACACCGGGGAGCTGTTTTTT.

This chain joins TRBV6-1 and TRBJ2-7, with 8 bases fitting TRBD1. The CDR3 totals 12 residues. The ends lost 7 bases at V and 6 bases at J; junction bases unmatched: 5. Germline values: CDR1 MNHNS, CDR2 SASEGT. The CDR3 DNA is TGTGCCAGCACCCTGACAGGGGTCGAGCAGTACTTC. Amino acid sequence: CASTLTGVEQYF.

CDR3 DNA: TGCAGCGGGGGGCATGGCGCCTACAATGAGCAGTTCTTC. This translates into CSGGHGAYNEQFF. The chain has TRBV29-1 and TRBJ2-1; D possibly corresponds to TRBD1 (6 bases). CDR1 is SQVTM and CDR2 is ANQGSEA in the germline V gene. There are 13 residues in the CDR3. Trimming cost V 7 bases and J 2 bases, with 12 bases left between them.

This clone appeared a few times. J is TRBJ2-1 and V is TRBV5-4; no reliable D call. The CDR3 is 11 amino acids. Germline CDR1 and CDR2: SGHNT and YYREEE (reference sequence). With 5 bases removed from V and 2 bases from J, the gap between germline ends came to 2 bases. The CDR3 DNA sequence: TGTGCCAGCAGTACCTACAATGAGCAGTTCTTC. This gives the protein CASSTYNEQFF.

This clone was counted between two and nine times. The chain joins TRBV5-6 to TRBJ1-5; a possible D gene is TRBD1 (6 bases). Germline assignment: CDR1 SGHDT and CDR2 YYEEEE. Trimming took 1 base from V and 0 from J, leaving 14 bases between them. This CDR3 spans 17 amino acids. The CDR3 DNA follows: TGTGCCAGCAGCTTGATATCGGGGGGGCATAGCAATCAGCCCCAGCATTTT. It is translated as CASSLISGGHSNQPQHF.

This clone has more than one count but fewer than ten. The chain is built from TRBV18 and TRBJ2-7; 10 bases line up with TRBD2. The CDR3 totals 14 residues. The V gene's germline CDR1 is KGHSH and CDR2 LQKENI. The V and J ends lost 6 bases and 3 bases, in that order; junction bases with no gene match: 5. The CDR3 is CASSPTSGLYEQYF. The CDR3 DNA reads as TGTGCCAGCTCTCCGACTAGCGGGCTCTACGAGCAGTACTTC.

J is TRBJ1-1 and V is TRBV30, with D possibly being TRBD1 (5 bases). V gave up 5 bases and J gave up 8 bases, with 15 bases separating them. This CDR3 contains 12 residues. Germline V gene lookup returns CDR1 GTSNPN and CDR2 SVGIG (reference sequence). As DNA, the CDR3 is TGTGCCTGGGGGACGGTTTTCCTCGAAGCTTTCTTT. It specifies CAWGTVFLEAFF.

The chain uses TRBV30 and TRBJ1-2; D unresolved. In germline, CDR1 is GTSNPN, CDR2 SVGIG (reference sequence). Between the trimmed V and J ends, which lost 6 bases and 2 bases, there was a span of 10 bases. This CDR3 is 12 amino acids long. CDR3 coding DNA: TGTGCCTGTTGGGTGGGGAACTATGGCTACACCTTC. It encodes CACWVGNYGYTF.